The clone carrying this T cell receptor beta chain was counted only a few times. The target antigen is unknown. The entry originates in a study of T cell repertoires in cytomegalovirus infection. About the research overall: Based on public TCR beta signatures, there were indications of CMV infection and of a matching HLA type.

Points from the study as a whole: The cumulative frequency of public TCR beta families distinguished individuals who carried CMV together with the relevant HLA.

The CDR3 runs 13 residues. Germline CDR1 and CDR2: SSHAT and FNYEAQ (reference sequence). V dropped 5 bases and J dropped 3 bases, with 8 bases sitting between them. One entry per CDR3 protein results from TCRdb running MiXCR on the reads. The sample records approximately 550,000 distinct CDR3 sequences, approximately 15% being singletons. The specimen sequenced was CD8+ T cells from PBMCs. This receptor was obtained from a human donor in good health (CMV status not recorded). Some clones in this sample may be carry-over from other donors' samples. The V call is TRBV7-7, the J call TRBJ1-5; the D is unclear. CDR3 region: CASSRGFNQPQHF. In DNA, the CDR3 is TGTGCCAGCAGCCGCGGATTCAATCAGCCCCAGCATTTT.